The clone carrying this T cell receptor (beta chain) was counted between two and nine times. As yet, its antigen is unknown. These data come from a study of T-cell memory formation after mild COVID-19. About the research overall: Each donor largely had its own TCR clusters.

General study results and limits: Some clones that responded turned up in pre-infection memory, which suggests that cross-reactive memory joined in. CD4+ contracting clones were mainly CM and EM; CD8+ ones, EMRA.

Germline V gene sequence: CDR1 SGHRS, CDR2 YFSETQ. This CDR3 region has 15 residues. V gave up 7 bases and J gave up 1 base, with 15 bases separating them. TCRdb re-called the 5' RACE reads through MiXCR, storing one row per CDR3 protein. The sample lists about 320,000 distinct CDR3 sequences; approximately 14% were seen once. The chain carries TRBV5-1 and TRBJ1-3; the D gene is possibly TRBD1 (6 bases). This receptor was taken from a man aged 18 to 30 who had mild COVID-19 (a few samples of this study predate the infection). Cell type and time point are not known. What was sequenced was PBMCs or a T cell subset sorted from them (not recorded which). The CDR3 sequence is CASAPGHQSGNTIYF. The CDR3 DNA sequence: TGCGCCAGCGCCCCGGGACACCAATCTGGAAACACCATATATTTT. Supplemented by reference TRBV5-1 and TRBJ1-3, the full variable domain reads KAGVTQTPRYLIKTRGQQVTLSCSPISGHRSVSWYQQTPGQGLQFLFEYFSETQRNKGNFPGRFSGRQFSNSRSEMNVSTLELGDSALYLCASAPGHQSGNTIYFGEGSWLTVV.